Following are 26 T cell receptor beta chains from one sample sequenced in a study of T-cell memory formation after mild COVID-19. From the 5' RACE reads, TCRdb called clonotypes with MiXCR, one entry per CDR3 protein. The sample includes hundreds of thousands of distinct CDR3 sequences, 20% to 25% seen only once; the top ten take roughly 8.3%. The sample taken for sequencing was PBMCs or a T cell subset sorted from them (not recorded which). Source of these receptors: an adult woman who had mild COVID-19 (a few samples of this study predate the infection). Cell type and time point are not known.

The table lists this clonotype with a few counts. The rearrangement uses TRBV21-1 and TRBJ1-5. TRBV21-1 is annotated as a pseudogene. The CDR3 is made up of 14 amino acids. CDR3: CASSLCGASQPQHF. Here the CDR3 DNA reads TGTGCCAGCAGCCTATGCGGCGCAAGTCAGCCCCAGCATTTT.

Worth noting for this clonotype: A much larger clone is a single base away; this may be a read error. The rearrangement joins TRBV5-4 to TRBJ1-5, with 10 bases that match TRBD1. The CDR3 is made up of 15 amino acids. With 4 bases clipped from V and 4 bases from J, the junction kept 5 bases outside the gene matches. Looked up from germline, CDR1 is SGHNT and CDR2 is YYREEE (reference sequence). CDR3 residues: CASSGGTGANQPQHF. The CDR3 DNA reads TGTGCCAGCAGCGGGGGGACAGGGGCTAATCAGCCCCAGCATTTT.

The chain has TRBV20-1 and TRBJ2-1; possibly TRBD1 for D (5 bases). The CDR3 totals 15 residues. V was pared by 5 bases and J by 4 bases, with 18 bases between. Germline-derived CDR1 and CDR2 are DFQATT and SNEGSKA (reference sequence). The CDR3, as DNA: TGCAGTGCTCTCAGGGCGGTATATGGGTACAATGAGCAGTTCTTC. Its protein is CSALRAVYGYNEQFF.

The rearrangement links TRBV9 to TRBJ1-2; TRBD1 matches 8 bases. Germline V lookup: CDR1 SGDLS, CDR2 YYNGEE. The length of the CDR3 is 16 residues. The V and J ends lost 4 bases and 0 bases, in that order; junction bases with no gene match: 8. The CDR3 DNA reads as TGTGCCAGCAGCACCCAGGGGGCAGGAGCTAACTATGGCTACACCTTC. Its translation: CASSTQGAGANYGYTF.

The chain carries TRBV6-6 and TRBJ1-3, with D uncertain. Germline lookup yields CDR1 MNHNY and CDR2 SVGAGI (reference sequence). V lost 4 bases, J lost 0 bases, and 13 bases lay in between. This CDR3 is 16 amino acids long. The CDR3 region is CASSSPHRDSGNTIYF. The DNA of the CDR3 is TGTGCCAGCAGTTCGCCTCACCGTGACTCTGGAAACACCATATATTTT.

There are a few counts of this clonotype. The genes are TRBV19 and TRBJ2-3; 7 nucleotides agree with TRBD1. V lost 8 bases, J lost 0 bases, and 14 bases stayed unmatched. This CDR3 region has 17 residues. Germline CDR1 reads LNHDA; CDR2 reads SQIVND (reference sequence). The CDR3 region is CASEVRTGQLSTDTQYF. The CDR3 nucleotides are TGTGCCAGTGAAGTAAGGACAGGCCAACTAAGCACAGATACGCAGTATTTT.

V is TRBV12-3 or TRBV12-4 and J is TRBJ2-5, with TRBD2 matching over 10 bases. The CDR3 is 15 residues long. V was clipped by 2 bases and J by 5 bases; unmatched bases: 5. This CDR3 is CASSLLLAGVETQYF. The CDR3 coding sequence is TGTGCCAGCAGTTTACTCCTAGCGGGGGTGGAGACCCAGTACTTC.

This sequence joins TRBV2 and TRBJ1-2, with D uncertain. V gave up 11 bases and J gave up 7 bases, with 5 bases separating them. The V gene's germline CDR1 is SNHLY and CDR2 FYNNEI. This CDR3 has 8 residues. CDR3 nucleotide sequence: TGTGCCGACGGTGGCTACACCTTC. Amino acid sequence: CADGGYTF.

The CDR3 region has the DNA TGTGCCATCAGGAAAGACTCGGAGGCTTCACCCCTCCACTTT. Translation gives CAIRKDSEASPLHF. The chain links TRBV10-3 to TRBJ1-6; D gene unclear. The germline gives CDR1 ENHRY, CDR2 SYGVKD. The ends were cut back, 6 bases at V and 9 bases at J, with 15 bases in the middle. The length of the CDR3 is 14 residues.

This clonotype appeared a few times. The rearrangement links TRBV7-3 to TRBJ1-1, with D uncertain. Trimming shortened V by 0 bases and J by 6 bases, and 14 bases separated the two germline ends. CDR3 length equals 15 residues. Per the germline V gene, CDR1 is SGHTA and CDR2 is FQGTGA. The CDR3 reads CASSLTRAPSPEAFF. The CDR3 DNA reads as TGTGCCAGCAGCTTAACCCGGGCCCCGTCCCCTGAAGCTTTCTTT.

The chain links TRBV7-6 to TRBJ2-7; D possibly matches TRBD1 or TRBD2 (6 bases each). Trimming shortened V by 5 bases and J by 5 bases, and 16 bases separated the two germline ends. The CDR3 totals 14 residues. Germline CDR1 SGHVS, CDR2 FNYEAQ. The CDR3 here is CASSVGGWGDEQYF. Written as DNA, the CDR3 is TGTGCCAGCAGCGTTGGGGGCTGGGGGGACGAGCAGTACTTC.

The chain links TRBV5-8 to TRBJ2-3, with D tentatively TRBD1 (5 bases). From germline, CDR1 is SGHTS and CDR2 YDEGEE. V lost 4 bases and J 2 bases, leaving 17 bases between the germline ends. CDR3 length equals 16 residues. The CDR3 bases are TGTGCCAGCAGCCGTCAGGCAGGGATTCCCACAGATACGCAGTATTTT. Translation: CASSRQAGIPTDTQYF.

V usage is TRBV5-1 and J usage is TRBJ1-4; D is unclear. The CDR3 has 14 amino acids. V gave up 5 bases and J gave up 6 bases, with 14 bases separating them. CDR1 SGHRS and CDR2 YFSETQ come from the germline V gene. The CDR3 DNA reads TGCGCCAGCAGGGAGGGCCGCGGAGATGAAAAACTGTTTTTT. Protein sequence: CASREGRGDEKLFF.

This clonotype has only a few counts. The gene calls are TRBV7-2 and TRBJ1-2; D is perhaps TRBD1 (5 bases). The V end was cut by 0 bases, the J end by 10 bases, with 15 bases between. The CDR3 is made up of 14 amino acids. CDR1 and CDR2 (germline): SGHTA, FQGNSA. The CDR3 loop reads CASSLAGPGRNYTF. Here the CDR3 DNA reads TGTGCCAGCAGCTTAGCGGGCCCGGGACGGAACTACACCTTC.

The chain employs TRBV24-1 and TRBJ2-3; D could derive from TRBD1 or TRBD2 (5 bases each). Deletions cut 6 bases from V and 3 bases from J, with 12 bases between. The germline CDR1 and CDR2 sequences are KGHDR and SFDVKD. The CDR3 extends over 14 amino acids. CDR3 sequence (DNA): TGTGCCACCAGTCAGGGCGGGCCAACAGATACGCAGTATTTT. Amino acid sequence: CATSQGGPTDTQYF.

This clonotype came up a few times. V and J are TRBV7-2 and TRBJ2-7, with D possibly being TRBD2 (5 bases). V dropped 1 base and J dropped 0 bases, with 13 bases sitting between them. This CDR3 has 16 residues. Germline V gene sequence: CDR1 SGHTA, CDR2 FQGNSA. This chain's CDR3 is CASSLESGIASYEQYF. The CDR3 DNA reads as TGTGCCAGCAGCTTAGAATCGGGGATTGCCTCCTACGAGCAGTACTTC.

V is TRBV6-6 and J is TRBJ2-3; 9 bases are shared with TRBD1. The V segment lost 6 bases and the J segment 3 bases; nucleotides outside the gene matches: 4. Looked up from germline, CDR1 is MNHNY and CDR2 is SVGAGI (reference sequence). The CDR3 consists of 14 residues. The CDR3 protein is CASRKQGATDTQYF. CDR3 DNA: TGTGCCAGCAGAAAACAGGGGGCAACAGATACGCAGTATTTT.

This clonotype was seen a few times. V gene TRBV6-5 combines with J gene TRBJ2-2, with a weak D call TRBD1 (6 bases). This CDR3 comprises 18 residues. Germline V gene data show CDR1 as MNHEY and CDR2 as SVGAGI. Trimming took 4 bases from V and 2 from J, leaving 20 bases between them. The CDR3 region is CASSSGVGQRRNTGELFF. For the CDR3, the DNA is TGTGCCAGCAGTTCCGGGGTAGGACAGCGGAGAAACACCGGGGAGCTGTTTTTT.

This chain links TRBV25-1 with TRBJ1-6, with TRBD1 as a possible D gene (5 bases). Between the trimmed V and J ends, which lost 6 bases and 9 bases, there was a span of 12 bases. Per the germline V gene, CDR1 is MGHDK and CDR2 is SYGVNS. The CDR3 runs to 13 residues. The CDR3: CASRTGGGSPLHF. The CDR3 bases are TGTGCCAGCAGAACCGGTGGGGGTTCACCCCTCCACTTT.

This clonotype was seen more than once but under ten times. J is TRBJ2-7 and V is TRBV20-1; 15 bases agree with TRBD2. This CDR3 comprises 18 residues. Germline V gene lookup returns CDR1 DFQATT and CDR2 SNEGSKA (reference sequence). Trimming took 4 bases from V and 0 from J; bases not matched to a gene: 10. The DNA for the CDR3 is TGCAGTGCTAAATCATCCGGGACTAGCGGGAGGAGCTCCTACGAGCAGTACTTC. It encodes CSAKSSGTSGRSSYEQYF.

Concerning this clonotype: It may be a read error: a sequence one base away is much more abundant. This chain connects TRBV7-3 to TRBJ2-2, with D uncertain. Germline CDR1 SGHTA, CDR2 FQGTGA. The CDR3 spans 13 residues. Deletions cut 3 bases from V and 4 bases from J, with 6 bases between. CDR3 sequence (DNA): TGTGCCAGCAGCTTCTCTACCACCGGGGAGCTGTTTTTT. Encoded protein: CASSFSTTGELFF. Variable domain in full (rest from reference TRBV7-3 and TRBJ2-2): GAGVSQTPSNKVTEKGKYVELRCDPISGHTALYWYRQSLGQGPEFLIYFQGTGAADDSGLPNDRFFAVRPEGSVSTLKIQRTERGDSAVYLCASSFSTTGELFFGEGSRLTVL.

The genes are TRBV7-9 and TRBJ2-3; D call uncertain. With 5 bases removed from V and 4 bases from J, the gap between germline ends came to 16 bases. Germline CDR1 reads SEHNR; CDR2 reads FQNEAQ (reference sequence). There are 15 residues in the CDR3. The CDR3 reads CASSKNPVMADTQYF. Written as DNA, the CDR3 is TGTGCCAGCAGCAAAAACCCCGTGATGGCAGATACGCAGTATTTT. Complete variable domain (other parts from reference TRBV7-9 and TRBJ2-3): DTGVSQNPRHKITKRGQNVTFRCDPISEHNRLYWYRQTLGQGPEFLTYFQNEAQLEKSRLLSDRFSAERPKGSFSTLEIQRTEQGDSAMYLCASSKNPVMADTQYFGPGTRLTVL.

The chain carries TRBV19 and TRBJ2-7; the D gene could be TRBD1 or TRBD2 (5 bases each). The CDR3 totals 14 residues. Germline CDR1 LNHDA, CDR2 SQIVND (reference sequence). V lost 6 bases and J lost 0, with 12 bases in between. The DNA of the CDR3 is TGTGCCAGTAGCAAGGGACCGATCTCCTACGAGCAGTACTTC. It translates to CASSKGPISYEQYF.

V usage is TRBV20-1 and J usage is TRBJ1-5; D perhaps matches TRBD1 (5 bases). The V and J ends lost 5 bases and 5 bases respectively, with 10 bases between them. Germline CDR1 reads DFQATT; CDR2 reads SNEGSKA (reference sequence). The length of the CDR3 is 12 residues. CDR3 loop: CSAGVGDQPQHF. In DNA form, the CDR3 reads TGCAGTGCTGGAGTGGGGGATCAGCCCCAGCATTTT.

The J gene is TRBJ1-1, the V gene TRBV4-1, with D maybe TRBD1 (5 bases). CDR3 length: 16 amino acids. Germline CDR1 MGHRA, CDR2 YSYEKL. The ends were cut back, 0 bases at V and 6 bases at J, with 17 bases in the middle. The CDR3 reads CASSQDGGGYGAEAFF. The DNA of the CDR3 is TGCGCCAGCAGCCAAGACGGGGGGGGGTACGGCGCTGAAGCTTTCTTT.

This chain joins TRBV7-2 and TRBJ1-2, with D unresolved. With 2 bases removed from V and 2 bases from J, the gap between germline ends came to 6 bases. Germline CDR1 and CDR2: SGHTA and FQGNSA. The CDR3 has 13 residues. This chain's CDR3 is CASSLNENYGYTF. CDR3 sequence (DNA): TGTGCCAGCAGCTTAAACGAGAACTATGGCTACACCTTC.